This T cell receptor beta chain appears in the sequencing data of a study of cytomegalovirus exposure and HLA in healthy donors. Primers for the PCR totalled 60 Vbeta and 13 Jbeta. Measured with immunoSEQ multiplex PCR; TCRdb has only the in-frame clones, and not every one. The sample shows fewer than 200,000 clones, and roughly 1.3% sits with its ten largest clones. CDR1 MNHEY and CDR2 SMNVEV come from the germline V gene (reference sequence). Trimming removed 2 bases from V and 5 bases from J; junction bases left unmatched: 2. This CDR3 contains 14 residues. Sequenced: PBMCs. This chain links TRBV27 with TRBJ2-7, with 11 bases lining up with TRBD2. The receptor's source is an older woman in good health and CMV-seronegative. The CDR3 coding sequence is TGTGCCAGCAGTTTACTAGCGGGAGGTCACGAGCAGTACTTC. This gives the protein CASSLLAGGHEQYF.